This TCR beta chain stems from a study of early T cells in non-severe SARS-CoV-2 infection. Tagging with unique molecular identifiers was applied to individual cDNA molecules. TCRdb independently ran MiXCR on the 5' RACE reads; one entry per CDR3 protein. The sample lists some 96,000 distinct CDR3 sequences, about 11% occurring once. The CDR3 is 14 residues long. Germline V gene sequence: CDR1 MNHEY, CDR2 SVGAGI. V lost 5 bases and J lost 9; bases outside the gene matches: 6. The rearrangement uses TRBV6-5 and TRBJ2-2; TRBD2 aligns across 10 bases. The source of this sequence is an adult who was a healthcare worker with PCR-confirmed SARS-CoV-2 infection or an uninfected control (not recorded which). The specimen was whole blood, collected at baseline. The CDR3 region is CASSRAGGSRELFF. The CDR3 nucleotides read TGTGCCAGCAGTAGAGCGGGGGGGAGCCGGGAGCTGTTTTTT.